This entry is about one TCR beta chain. The primer mix had 60 Vbeta and 13 Jbeta primers. The assay was immunoSEQ multiplex PCR, and TCRdb's table has in-frame clones only and misses some. The table has around 280,000 clones, around nine tenths seen once. This record comes from a study of cytomegalovirus exposure and HLA in healthy donors. Germline V lookup: CDR1 SGHTA, CDR2 FQGNSA. The CDR3 loop spans 14 amino acids. The V end was cut by 5 bases, the J end by 3 bases, with 13 bases between. The source material was PBMCs. The chain couples TRBV7-2 to TRBJ1-1; possible D gene TRBD1, 6 bases. This clonotype was obtained from a woman aged 18-29 years in good health and CMV-seronegative. CDR3 sequence (DNA): TGTGCCAGCAGCCCTAGACAGGTTTACACTGAAGCTTTCTTT. Translated, it gives CASSPRQVYTEAFF.